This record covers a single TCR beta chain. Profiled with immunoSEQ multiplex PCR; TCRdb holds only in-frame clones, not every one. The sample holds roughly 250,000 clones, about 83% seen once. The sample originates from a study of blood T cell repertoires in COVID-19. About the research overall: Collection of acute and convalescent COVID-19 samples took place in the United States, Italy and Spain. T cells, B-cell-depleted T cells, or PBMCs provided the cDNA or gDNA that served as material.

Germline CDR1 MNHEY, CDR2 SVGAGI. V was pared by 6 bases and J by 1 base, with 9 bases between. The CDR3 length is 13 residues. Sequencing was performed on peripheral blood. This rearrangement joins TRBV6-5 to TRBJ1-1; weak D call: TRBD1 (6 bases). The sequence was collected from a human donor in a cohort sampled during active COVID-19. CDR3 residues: CASRRGGNTEAFF. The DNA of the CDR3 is TGTGCCAGCAGACGAGGGGGGAACACTGAAGCTTTCTTT.